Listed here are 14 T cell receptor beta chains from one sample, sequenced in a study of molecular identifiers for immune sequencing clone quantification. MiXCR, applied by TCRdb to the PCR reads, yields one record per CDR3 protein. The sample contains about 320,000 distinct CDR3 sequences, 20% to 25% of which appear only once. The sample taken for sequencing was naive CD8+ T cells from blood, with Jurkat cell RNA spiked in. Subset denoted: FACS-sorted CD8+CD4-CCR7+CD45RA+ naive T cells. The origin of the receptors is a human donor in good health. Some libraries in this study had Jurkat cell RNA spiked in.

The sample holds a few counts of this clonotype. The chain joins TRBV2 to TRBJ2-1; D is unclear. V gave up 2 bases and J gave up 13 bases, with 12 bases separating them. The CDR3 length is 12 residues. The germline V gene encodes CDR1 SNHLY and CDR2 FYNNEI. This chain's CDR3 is CASSEPPFGQFF. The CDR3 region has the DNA TGTGCCAGCAGTGAACCCCCCTTCGGACAGTTCTTC.

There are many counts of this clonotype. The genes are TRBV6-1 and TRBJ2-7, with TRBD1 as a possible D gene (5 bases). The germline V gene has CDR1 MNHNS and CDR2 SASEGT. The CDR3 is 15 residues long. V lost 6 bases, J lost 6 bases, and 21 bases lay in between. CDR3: CASSDGPRRVGEQYF. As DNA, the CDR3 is TGTGCCAGCAGCGATGGTCCCCGCAGGGTAGGCGAGCAGTACTTC.

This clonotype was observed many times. The CDR3 spells CSVWSDGYTF. The CDR3 region has the DNA TGCAGTGTATGGAGCGATGGCTACACCTTC. This chain links TRBV20-1 with TRBJ1-2, with D unresolved. V was shortened by 7 bases and J by 6 bases, with 9 bases between the two germline ends. The CDR3 is 10 amino acids. Germline V CDR1 and CDR2: DFQATT, SNEGSKA (reference sequence).

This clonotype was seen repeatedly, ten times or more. CDR3 sequence (DNA): TGTGCCAGCTCATCTCCGGGACAGGGCCACGAGCAGTACTTC. Translated: CASSSPGQGHEQYF. The V and J genes are TRBV18 and TRBJ2-7; 9 bases line up with TRBD1. Germline CDR1 KGHSH, CDR2 LQKENI. This CDR3 comprises 14 residues. V was pared by 5 bases and J by 5 bases, with 7 bases of the junction left unmatched. The entire variable domain, with the rest obtained from reference TRBV18 and TRBJ2-7, is as follows: NAGVMQNPRHLVRRRGQEARLRCSPMKGHSHVYWYRQLPEEGLKFMVYLQKENIIDESGMPKERFSAEFPKEGPSILRIQQVVRGDSAAYFCASSSPGQGHEQYFGPGTRLTVT.

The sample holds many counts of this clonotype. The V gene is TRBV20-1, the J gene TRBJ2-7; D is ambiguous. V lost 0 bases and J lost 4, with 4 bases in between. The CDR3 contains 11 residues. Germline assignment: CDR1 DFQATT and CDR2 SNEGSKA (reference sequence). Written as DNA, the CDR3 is TGCAGTGCTAGAGAAGTTTACGAGCAGTACTTC. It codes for CSAREVYEQYF.

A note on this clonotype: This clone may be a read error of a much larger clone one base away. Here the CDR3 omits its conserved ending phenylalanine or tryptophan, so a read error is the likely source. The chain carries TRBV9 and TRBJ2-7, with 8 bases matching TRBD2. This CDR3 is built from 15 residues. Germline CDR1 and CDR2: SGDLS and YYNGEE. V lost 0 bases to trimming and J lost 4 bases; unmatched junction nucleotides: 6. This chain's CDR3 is CASSVEGGGLYEQYL. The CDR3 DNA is TGTGCCAGCAGCGTAGAGGGCGGGGGGCTGTACGAGCAGTACCTC.

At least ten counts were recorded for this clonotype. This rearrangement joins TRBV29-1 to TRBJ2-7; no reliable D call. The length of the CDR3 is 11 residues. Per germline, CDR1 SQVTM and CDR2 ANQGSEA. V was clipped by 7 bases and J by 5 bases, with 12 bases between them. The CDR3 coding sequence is TGCAGCGCCCTTGCGTTGGACGAGCAGTACTTC. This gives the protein CSALALDEQYF.

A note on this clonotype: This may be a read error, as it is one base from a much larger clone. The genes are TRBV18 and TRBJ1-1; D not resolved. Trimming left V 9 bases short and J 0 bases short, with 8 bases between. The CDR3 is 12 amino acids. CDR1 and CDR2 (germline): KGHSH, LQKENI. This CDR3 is CARSAVNTEAFF. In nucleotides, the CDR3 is TGTGCCAGATCAGCAGTGAACACTGAAGCTTTCTTT.

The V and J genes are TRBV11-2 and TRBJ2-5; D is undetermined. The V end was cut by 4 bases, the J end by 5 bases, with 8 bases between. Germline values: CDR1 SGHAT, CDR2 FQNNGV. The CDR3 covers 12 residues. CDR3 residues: CASSYRTETQYF. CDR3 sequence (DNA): TGTGCCAGCAGCTACCGTACGGAGACCCAGTACTTC.

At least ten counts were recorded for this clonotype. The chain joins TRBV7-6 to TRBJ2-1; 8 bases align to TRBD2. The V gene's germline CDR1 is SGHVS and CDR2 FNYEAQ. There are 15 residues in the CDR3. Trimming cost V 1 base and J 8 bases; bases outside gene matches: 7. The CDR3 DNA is TGTGCCAGCAGCTTAGGTTCCGGCGGGAGGTATGAGCAGTTCTTC. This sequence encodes CASSLGSGGRYEQFF.

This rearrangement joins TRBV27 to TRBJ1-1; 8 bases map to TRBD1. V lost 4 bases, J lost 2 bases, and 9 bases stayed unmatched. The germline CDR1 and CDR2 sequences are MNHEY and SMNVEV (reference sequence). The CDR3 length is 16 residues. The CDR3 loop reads CASSSGQGGGNTEAFF. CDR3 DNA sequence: TGTGCCAGCAGTTCAGGACAGGGAGGGGGAAACACTGAAGCTTTCTTT.

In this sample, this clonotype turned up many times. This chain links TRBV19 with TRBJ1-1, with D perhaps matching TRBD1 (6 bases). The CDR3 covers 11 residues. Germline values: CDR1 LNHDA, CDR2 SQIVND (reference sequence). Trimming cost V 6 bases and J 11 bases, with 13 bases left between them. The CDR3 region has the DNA TGTGCCAGTAGACAGGGTTTTGACGCTTTCTTT. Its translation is CASRQGFDAFF.

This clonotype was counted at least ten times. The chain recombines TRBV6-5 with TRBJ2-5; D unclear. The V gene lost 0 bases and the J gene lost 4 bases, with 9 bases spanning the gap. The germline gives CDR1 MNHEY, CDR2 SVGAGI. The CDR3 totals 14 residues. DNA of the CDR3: TGTGCCAGCAGTTACTCGGTGGTAGGAGAGACCCAGTACTTC. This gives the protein CASSYSVVGETQYF.

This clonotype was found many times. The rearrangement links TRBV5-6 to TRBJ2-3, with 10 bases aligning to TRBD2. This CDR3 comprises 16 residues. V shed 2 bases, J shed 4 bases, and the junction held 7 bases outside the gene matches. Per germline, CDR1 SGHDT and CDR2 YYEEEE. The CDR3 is CASSFSGLAEPDTQYF. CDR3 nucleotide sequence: TGTGCCAGCAGCTTTTCTGGACTAGCGGAACCAGATACGCAGTATTTT.